This T cell receptor beta chain was identified in a study of T cells in Graves' hyperthyroidism and ophthalmopathy. The source material, RNA transcripts, was used to amplify TCR beta CDR3 regions. The HTBI primer set served for first-round RT-PCR of the TCR CDR3. TCRdb ran MiXCR on the multiplex PCR reads and lists one entry per CDR3 protein. The sample contains about 560,000 distinct CDR3 sequences, approximately 15% of which appear only once. The definition of stable Graves' hyperthyroidism was no ophthalmopathy progression within 18 months. Clinical symptoms, serum thyroxine and TRAb, thyroid ultrasound and orbital computed tomography were used for the diagnoses. Of note for this clonotype: As yet, its antigen is unknown.

The study, taken as a whole, reports: Ophthalmopathy onset followed model prediction by a median around 6.9 months. Separating ophthalmopathy from stable hyperthyroidism was achieved by a 13 V-J model.

From germline, CDR1 is LGHNA and CDR2 YNFKEQ. V was shortened by 4 bases and J by 2 bases, with 12 bases between the two germline ends. CDR3 length equals 16 residues. This sequence originates from a woman aged 18-30 years with Graves' hyperthyroidism. Sequencing was done on a sample of blood. The rearrangement uses TRBV4-2 and TRBJ2-6, with D perhaps matching TRBD1 (6 bases). The CDR3 nucleotides read TGTGCCAGCAGCCGGATGCCAGGGGCTGGGGCCAACGTCCTGACTTTC. Translated: CASSRMPGAGANVLTF.